The table lists the clone carrying this T cell receptor beta chain with a few counts. The antigen remains undetermined. The entry originates in a study of T cell repertoires in cytomegalovirus infection. Study-level results: In two of eight donors, the top clonotype was HLA-C-restricted CMV-specific. Frequencies of public TCR beta families were cumulated, and this identified carriers of CMV plus the relevant HLA.

In TCRdb, the reads were re-called with MiXCR into one record per CDR3 protein. The sample has about 740,000 distinct CDR3 sequences, about a third seen once. With 0 bases removed from V and 7 bases from J, the gap between germline ends came to 7 bases. This CDR3 comprises 14 residues. The germline V gene has CDR1 MNHEY and CDR2 SMNVEV (reference sequence). The TCR comes from a human donor in good health (CMV status not recorded). Some clones in this sample may be carry-over from other donors' samples. Sequencing was carried out using PBMCs. The chain is built from TRBV27 and TRBJ1-6; D unclear. The CDR3 sequence is CASSLSVQNSPLHF. CDR3 coding DNA: TGTGCCAGCAGTTTATCGGTACAGAATTCACCCCTCCACTTT.